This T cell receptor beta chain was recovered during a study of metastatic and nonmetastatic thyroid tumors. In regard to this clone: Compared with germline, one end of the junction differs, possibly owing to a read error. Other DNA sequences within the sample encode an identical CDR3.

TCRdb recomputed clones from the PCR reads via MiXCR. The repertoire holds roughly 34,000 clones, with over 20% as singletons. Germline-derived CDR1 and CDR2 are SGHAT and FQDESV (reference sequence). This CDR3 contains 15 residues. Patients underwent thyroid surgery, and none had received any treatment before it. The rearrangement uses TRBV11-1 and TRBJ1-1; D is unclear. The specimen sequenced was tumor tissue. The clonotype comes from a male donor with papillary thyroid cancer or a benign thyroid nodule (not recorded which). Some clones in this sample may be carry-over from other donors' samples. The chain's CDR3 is CASSKPNSYDTEAFF. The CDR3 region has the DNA TGTGCCAGCAGCAAACCCAACAGCTACGACACCGAAGCTTTCTTT.